Following are 7 T cell receptor beta chains from one sample sequenced in a study of cytomegalovirus exposure and HLA in healthy donors. A multiplex PCR was run with 60 Vbeta primers and 13 Jbeta primers. Data came from immunoSEQ multiplex PCR; TCRdb stores just in-frame clones and leaves some out. The sample's table shows 55,000 to 65,000 clones. Input material: PBMCs. The receptors were gathered from a woman between 18 and 30 years old in good health and CMV-seronegative.

This chain joins TRBV7-2 and TRBJ1-1; D may be TRBD1 (5 bases). Germline V gives CDR1 SGHTA, CDR2 FQGNSA. The CDR3 runs 15 residues. V shed 5 bases and J shed 6 bases, with 19 bases lying between them. The CDR3 bases are TGTGCCAGCAGCCTATACCCCGGACGGGACTCTGAAGCTTTCTTT. This translates into CASSLYPGRDSEAFF. The whole variable domain, remainder taken from reference TRBV7-2 and TRBJ1-1, is GAGVSQSPSNKVTEKGKDVELRCDPISGHTALYWYRQSLGQGLEFLIYFQGNSAPDKSGLPSDRFSAERTGGSVSTLTIQRTQQEDSAVYLCASSLYPGRDSEAFFGQGTRLTVV.

The CDR3 is CASSEWGLGYTF. Here the CDR3 DNA reads TGCGCCAGCAGTGAGTGGGGGCTTGGCTACACCTTC. The chain recombines TRBV10-2 with TRBJ1-2; D perhaps matches TRBD1 (6 bases). Per germline, CDR1 WSHSY and CDR2 SAAADI. V lost 1 base and J 7 bases, leaving 7 bases between the germline ends. This CDR3 comprises 12 residues.

This chain uses TRBV27 with TRBJ1-5, with 10 positions matching TRBD1. CDR1 and CDR2 (germline): MNHEY, SMNVEV (reference sequence). V was pared by 6 bases and J by 4 bases, with 6 bases of the junction left unmatched. CDR3 length: 15 residues. CDR3 region: CASSRLGQGNQPQHF. The CDR3 DNA sequence: TGTGCCAGCAGCCGCCTGGGACAGGGGAATCAGCCCCAGCATTTT.

The gene calls are TRBV7-2 and TRBJ2-1; TRBD2 matches at 9 bases. The CDR3 runs 16 residues. The ends lost 4 bases at V and 8 bases at J; junction bases unmatched: 12. From germline, CDR1 is SGHTA and CDR2 FQGNSA. The CDR3 sequence is CASSSWLDSGRYEQFF. CDR3 DNA: TGTGCCAGCAGCTCCTGGCTCGATAGCGGGAGATATGAGCAGTTCTTC.

V and J are TRBV6-5 and TRBJ2-7; D unclear. CDR1 is MNHEY and CDR2 is SVGAGI in the germline V gene. Trimming left V 4 bases short and J 3 bases short, with 13 bases between. There are 14 residues in the CDR3. The CDR3 loop is CASSFDSVFYEQYF. In nucleotides, the CDR3 is TGTGCCAGCAGTTTCGACTCGGTATTCTACGAGCAGTACTTC.

The rearrangement links TRBV5-1 to TRBJ1-5, with TRBD1 identical over 12 bases. The CDR3 spans 16 residues. Germline V CDR1 and CDR2: SGHRS, YFSETQ. After removal of 0 bases from V and 6 bases from J, the junction contained 4 bases not matched to a gene. The CDR3: CASSLAGTGGGQPQHF. The CDR3 region has the DNA TGCGCCAGCAGCTTGGCGGGGACAGGGGGCGGTCAGCCCCAGCATTTT.

The chain couples TRBV11-3 to TRBJ1-4; 9 bases agree with TRBD1. The CDR3 has 14 residues. Germline V gives CDR1 SGHNT, CDR2 YENEEA. V dropped 5 bases and J dropped 8; count of bases not matched to a gene: 6. The CDR3: CASSLGQGREKLFF. The CDR3 nucleotides read TGTGCCAGCAGCCTGGGACAGGGAAGAGAAAAACTGTTTTTT.